Given below is one T cell receptor (beta chain) in context. In the study's own analysis: Amplification of reference gene primers was used by the study to estimate nucleated cell counts. Assay: immunoSEQ multiplex PCR; the TCRdb copy retains only in-frame clones and omits some. The V and J calls and clone size are taken from that table; D and trimming were inferred from the DNA. The table has roughly 200,000 clones, 86% seen once. This sample is drawn from a study of blood T cell repertoires in COVID-19. Across the whole study: Samples taken during acute and convalescent COVID-19 were collected in the United States, Italy and Spain. The analysed material was cDNA or gDNA that came from T cells, B-cell-depleted T cells, or PBMCs.

Ages ranged from about 18 to 89 years, with residence in more than 20 US areas. This TCR was sampled from a woman aged 40 to 55 with acute COVID-19. Sequenced material: PBMCs or T cells enriched from blood (not recorded which).

The CDR3 sequence is CASSSGQGQVETQYF. The CDR3 region has the DNA TGTGCCAGCAGCTCCGGACAGGGGCAAGTAGAGACCCAGTACTTC. This sequence joins TRBV7-9 and TRBJ2-5; 9 nucleotides agree with TRBD1. The ends lost 4 bases at V and 4 bases at J; junction bases unmatched: 7. The CDR3 totals 15 residues. CDR1 is SEHNR and CDR2 is FQNEAQ in the germline V gene (reference sequence).